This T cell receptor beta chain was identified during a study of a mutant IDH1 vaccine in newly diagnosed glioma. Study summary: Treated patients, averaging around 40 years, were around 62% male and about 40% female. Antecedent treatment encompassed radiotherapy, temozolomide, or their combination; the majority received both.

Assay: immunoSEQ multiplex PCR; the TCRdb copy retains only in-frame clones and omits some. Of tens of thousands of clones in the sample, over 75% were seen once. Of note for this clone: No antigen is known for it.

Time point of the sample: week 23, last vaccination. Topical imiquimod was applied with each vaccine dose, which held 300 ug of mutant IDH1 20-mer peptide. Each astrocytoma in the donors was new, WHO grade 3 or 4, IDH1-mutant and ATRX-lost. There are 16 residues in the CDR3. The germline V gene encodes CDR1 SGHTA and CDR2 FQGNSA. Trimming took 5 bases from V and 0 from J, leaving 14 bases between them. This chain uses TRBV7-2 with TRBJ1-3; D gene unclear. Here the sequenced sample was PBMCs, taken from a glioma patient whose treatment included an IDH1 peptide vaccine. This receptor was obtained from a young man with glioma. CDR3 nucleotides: TGTGCCAGCAGCCCCGCAAGGTCCAGCTCTGGAAACACCATATATTTT. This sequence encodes CASSPARSSSGNTIYF.